One and the same sample provided the 30 T cell receptor beta chains below, sequenced in a study of T cell responses to AZD1222 COVID-19 vaccine. Assay: immunoSEQ multiplex PCR; the TCRdb copy retains only in-frame clones and omits some. This sample carries about 160,000 clones, around 92% of them seen once, and the ten largest clones take around 4%. Sequenced material: peripheral blood, taken on day 0 of MenACWY control vaccination. These receptors all come from an adult in good health.

The chain is built from TRBV19 and TRBJ1-5, with TRBD1 matching 8 bases. V gave up 8 bases and J gave up 2 bases; unmatched junction bases: 11. Germline V gene lookup returns CDR1 LNHDA and CDR2 SQIVND (reference sequence). This CDR3 has 16 residues. For the CDR3, the DNA is TGTGCCAGTTTTGACAGGGGTGGATTCGGCAATCAGCCCCAGCATTTT. This translates into CASFDRGGFGNQPQHF.

This chain links TRBV7-9 with TRBJ2-2, with D uncertain. The CDR3 has 15 amino acids. Germline V gene lookup returns CDR1 SEHNR and CDR2 FQNEAQ (reference sequence). Trimming removed 1 base from V and 2 bases from J, with 8 bases in between. CDR3 sequence reads: CASSLEDVNTGELFF. CDR3 in DNA: TGTGCCAGCAGCTTAGAGGACGTCAACACCGGGGAGCTGTTTTTT.

The chain couples TRBV11-2 to TRBJ2-7; D might be TRBD1 (6 bases). V dropped 1 base and J dropped 2 bases, with 9 bases sitting between them. This CDR3 has 14 residues. The germline V gene has CDR1 SGHAT and CDR2 FQNNGV. The DNA of the CDR3 is TGTGCCAGCAGCTTAGTTGGGGGCCCCTACGAGCAGTACTTC. This gives the protein CASSLVGGPYEQYF.

The CDR3 DNA reads TGTGCCAGCAGCTTAGAGGTTACGGGGGCGAACACCGGGGAGCTGTTTTTT. Translated: CASSLEVTGANTGELFF. This chain connects TRBV11-2 to TRBJ2-2; D perhaps matches TRBD2 (6 bases). Germline lookup yields CDR1 SGHAT and CDR2 FQNNGV. CDR3 size: 17 residues. V lost 0 bases, J lost 0 bases, and 11 bases lay in between. Drawing the rest from reference TRBV11-2 and TRBJ2-2, the complete variable domain is EAGVAQSPRYKIIEKRQSVAFWCNPISGHATLYWYQQILGQGPKLLIQFQNNGVVDDSQLPKDRFSAERLKGVDSTLKIQPAKLEDSAVYLCASSLEVTGANTGELFFGEGSRLTVL.

This chain uses TRBV7-9 with TRBJ2-5; 8 positions agree with TRBD2. After removal of 9 bases from V and 5 bases from J, the junction contained 14 bases not matched to a gene. The CDR3 totals 15 residues. Germline V gene sequence: CDR1 SEHNR, CDR2 FQNEAQ (reference sequence). The CDR3 reads CASQMTGGSPETQYF. The CDR3 nucleotides are TGTGCCAGTCAGATGACGGGAGGGTCTCCGGAGACCCAGTACTTC.

A remark on this clone: The sample holds other DNA sequences that translate to the same CDR3. V usage is TRBV27 and J usage is TRBJ2-7; a possible D gene is TRBD1 (5 bases). The V gene lost 1 base and the J gene lost 6 bases, with 7 bases spanning the gap. This CDR3 is built from 12 residues. The V gene's germline CDR1 is MNHEY and CDR2 SMNVEV (reference sequence). The CDR3 sequence: CASSLWGREQYF. For the CDR3, the DNA is TGTGCCAGCAGTTTATGGGGCCGCGAGCAGTACTTC.

The chain carries TRBV9 and TRBJ1-1; D gene uncertain. Germline lookup yields CDR1 SGDLS and CDR2 YYNGEE. V was trimmed by 0 bases and J by 2 bases, leaving 5 bases between them. The CDR3 runs to 13 residues. The CDR3 nucleotides are TGTGCCAGCAGCGTAGGAGATAACACTGAAGCTTTCTTT. This sequence encodes CASSVGDNTEAFF.

The V gene is TRBV27, the J gene TRBJ1-4; possible D gene TRBD1, 5 bases. Germline V gene data show CDR1 as MNHEY and CDR2 as SMNVEV (reference sequence). With 4 bases removed from V and 8 bases from J, the gap between germline ends came to 17 bases. The CDR3 loop spans 15 amino acids. The CDR3 region has the DNA TGTGCCAGCAGTTCCGGACATCCCTCCCAGGAAAAACTGTTTTTT. It specifies CASSSGHPSQEKLFF.

V gene TRBV7-9 combines with J gene TRBJ1-1, with 8 bases lining up with TRBD1. Germline trimming cut 3 bases from V and 4 bases from J; bases unmatched to any gene: 7. Germline lookup yields CDR1 SEHNR and CDR2 FQNEAQ (reference sequence). The CDR3 is made up of 15 amino acids. CDR3 amino acids: CASSFRTGRATEAFF. In DNA form, the CDR3 reads TGTGCCAGCAGCTTCCGGACAGGGAGAGCCACTGAAGCTTTCTTT.

V is TRBV19 and J is TRBJ1-6, with TRBD1 matching over 8 bases. V lost 11 bases to trimming and J lost 4 bases; unmatched junction nucleotides: 7. Germline CDR1 LNHDA, CDR2 SQIVND (reference sequence). There are 14 residues in the CDR3. Here the CDR3 DNA reads TGTGCCGGTTCACAGGGGGAATATAATTCACCCCTCCACTTT. This sequence encodes CAGSQGEYNSPLHF.

The J gene is TRBJ1-5, the V gene TRBV2; D is undetermined. Germline V gives CDR1 SNHLY, CDR2 FYNNEI. This CDR3 spans 13 amino acids. With 8 bases removed from V and 4 bases from J, the gap between germline ends came to 12 bases. CDR3 region: CASLASENQPQHF. The CDR3, as DNA: TGTGCCAGCCTAGCGTCGGAGAATCAGCCCCAGCATTTT.

The CDR3 spells CASSFQGAGNEQFF. The CDR3 DNA reads as TGCGCCAGCAGCTTTCAGGGGGCGGGGAATGAGCAGTTCTTC. V is TRBV5-1 and J is TRBJ2-1; 8 bases match TRBD1. The CDR3 loop spans 14 amino acids. Unmatched junction bases numbered 5, after V lost 2 bases and J lost 7 bases. The germline CDR1 and CDR2 sequences are SGHRS and YFSETQ.

The chain has TRBV9 and TRBJ1-6; D might be TRBD1 (5 bases). Trimming removed 4 bases at V and 7 bases at J, with 9 bases between. This CDR3 has 13 amino acids. Germline V lookup: CDR1 SGDLS, CDR2 YYNGEE. DNA for the CDR3: TGTGCCAGCAGCCCCCAGGGCAATTCACCCCTCCACTTT. Its protein is CASSPQGNSPLHF.

The chain is built from TRBV11-3 and TRBJ1-1, with a weak D call TRBD1 (6 bases). The germline gives CDR1 SGHNT, CDR2 YENEEA. V was shortened by 0 bases and J by 5 bases, with 13 bases between the two germline ends. The CDR3 is 15 amino acids. The CDR3 nucleotides read TGTGCCAGCAGCTTAGATGGTAGGGGGAGGACTGAAGCTTTCTTT. This encodes CASSLDGRGRTEAFF. The whole variable domain, filled in from reference TRBV11-3 and TRBJ1-1, reads EAGVVQSPRYKIIEKKQPVAFWCNPISGHNTLYWYLQNLGQGPELLIRYENEEAVDDSQLPKDRFSAERLKGVDSTLKIQPAELGDSAVYLCASSLDGRGRTEAFFGQGTRLTVV.

This clone was recorded once. The chain employs TRBV2 and TRBJ2-7; 9 bases are a match to TRBD1. Germline V gene data show CDR1 as SNHLY and CDR2 as FYNNEI. V trimming: 4 bases; J trimming: 5 bases; junction bases outside the gene matches: 6. The length of the CDR3 is 14 residues. The CDR3 bases are TGTGCCAGCAGTGGGGGACAGGGCAGAGACGAGCAGTACTTC. This gives the protein CASSGGQGRDEQYF.

The chain combines TRBV28 with TRBJ1-2, with 7 nucleotides matching TRBD1. Trimming removed 5 bases from V and 2 bases from J; junction bases left unmatched: 20. Germline V lookup: CDR1 MDHEN, CDR2 SYDVKM. This CDR3 has 19 residues. The CDR3 nucleotides are TGTGCCAGCAGTGAACGAGGACCTCGTCGACAGGGACCAAACTATGGCTACACCTTC. Amino acids: CASSERGPRRQGPNYGYTF.

The rearrangement uses TRBV29-1 and TRBJ2-1; D ambiguous. Germline V gene sequence: CDR1 SQVTM, CDR2 ANQGSEA. The length of the CDR3 is 12 residues. The V end lost 3 bases, the J end lost 10 bases, and 13 bases lay between the germline ends. CDR3 coding DNA: TGCAGCGTTGACCACTCCCGGGTAGAGCAGTTCTTC. As protein: CSVDHSRVEQFF.

The rearrangement uses TRBV11-2 and TRBJ2-7; 8 bases agree with TRBD2. The CDR3 is 15 residues long. Trimming removed 4 bases from V and 2 bases from J; junction bases left unmatched: 7. Germline V CDR1 and CDR2: SGHAT, FQNNGV. CDR3 sequence (DNA): TGTGCCAGCAGCTCTCCGAGCGGGAGAGCCTACGAGCAGTACTTC. This sequence encodes CASSSPSGRAYEQYF.

V gene TRBV19 combines with J gene TRBJ1-5; a weak D match, TRBD1 (6 bases). The ends were cut back, 2 bases at V and 1 base at J, with 9 bases in the middle. The CDR3 length is 15 residues. The V gene's germline CDR1 is LNHDA and CDR2 SQIVND (reference sequence). The CDR3 DNA reads as TGTGCCAGTAGTATAAGGGGGGAAAGCAATCAGCCCCAGCATTTT. Protein sequence: CASSIRGESNQPQHF.

The chain carries TRBV6-5 and TRBJ2-5; D might be TRBD2 (5 bases). Germline CDR1 and CDR2: MNHEY and SVGAGI. Trimming pared 7 bases from V and 2 bases from J, leaving 11 bases between. This CDR3 is 13 amino acids long. CDR3 sequence reads: CASTQRLQETQYF. The CDR3 region has the DNA TGTGCCAGCACCCAGCGGCTACAAGAGACCCAGTACTTC.

The genes are TRBV11-2 and TRBJ2-7; D is undetermined. The V end lost 4 bases, the J end lost 2 bases, and 9 bases lay between the germline ends. This CDR3 is 13 amino acids long. CDR1 is SGHAT and CDR2 is FQNNGV in the germline V gene. This CDR3 reads CASSSIPPYEQYF. The CDR3 coding sequence is TGTGCCAGCAGCTCCATCCCGCCCTACGAGCAGTACTTC. Supplemented by reference TRBV11-2 and TRBJ2-7, the full variable domain reads EAGVAQSPRYKIIEKRQSVAFWCNPISGHATLYWYQQILGQGPKLLIQFQNNGVVDDSQLPKDRFSAERLKGVDSTLKIQPAKLEDSAVYLCASSSIPPYEQYFGPGTRLTVT.

This clone has only one observation. The rearrangement links TRBV5-6 to TRBJ2-7, with D unclear. Germline V gene lookup returns CDR1 SGHDT and CDR2 YYEEEE. The germline V and J ends were trimmed by 1 base and 5 bases, with 4 bases remaining between them. The CDR3 spans 11 residues. The CDR3 reads CASSLNNEQYF. CDR3 DNA: TGTGCCAGCAGCTTGAACAACGAGCAGTACTTC.

The J gene is TRBJ2-4, the V gene TRBV2; no firm D call. This CDR3 is 11 amino acids long. Trimming removed 7 bases from V and 6 bases from J, with 7 bases in between. Germline CDR1 SNHLY, CDR2 FYNNEI. CDR3 nucleotides: TGTGCCAGCACTCCGGGAAACATTCAGTACTTC. Encoded protein: CASTPGNIQYF. Full variable domain (remainder filled in from reference TRBV2 and TRBJ2-4): EPEVTQTPSHQVTQMGQEVILRCVPISNHLYFYWYRQILGQKVEFLVSFYNNEISEKSEIFDDQFSVERPDGSNFTLKIRSTKLEDSAMYFCASTPGNIQYFGAGTRLSVL.

The chain carries TRBV29-1 and TRBJ2-7, with a tentative D call TRBD2 (5 bases). Germline values: CDR1 SQVTM, CDR2 ANQGSEA. This CDR3 contains 13 residues. The chain's CDR3 is CGAYGISSYEQYF. CDR3 DNA sequence: TGCGGAGCTTACGGGATCAGCTCCTACGAGCAGTACTTC.

This chain connects TRBV28 to TRBJ2-4; 9 nucleotides match TRBD1. J was trimmed by 6 bases and V by 1 base; bases with no gene match: 16. The CDR3 has 19 residues. From germline, CDR1 is MDHEN and CDR2 SYDVKM. The CDR3 protein is CASSLLPPLGTGIRNIQYF. The CDR3 DNA reads as TGTGCCAGCAGTTTATTGCCCCCTTTAGGGACAGGGATTCGAAACATTCAGTACTTC. Based on the CDR3 plus reference TRBV28 and TRBJ2-4, the full variable domain is DVKVTQSSRYLVKRTGEKVFLECVQDMDHENMFWYRQDPGLGLRLIYFSYDVKMKEKGDIPEGYSVSREKKERFSLILESASTNQTSMYLCASSLLPPLGTGIRNIQYFGAGTRLSVL.

The genes are TRBV14 and TRBJ2-7; D remains unclear. Between the trimmed V and J ends, which lost 0 bases and 2 bases, there was a span of 11 bases. The CDR3 length is 15 residues. Germline CDR1 SGHDN, CDR2 FVKESK. CDR3 in amino acids: CASSQDEALPYEQYF. For the CDR3, the DNA is TGTGCCAGCAGCCAAGATGAGGCCTTACCCTACGAGCAGTACTTC.

Concerning this clone itself: Additional DNA sequences in this sample encode the identical CDR3. The CDR3 DNA reads as TGTGCCAGCAGCGTAGCGGGTGACACTGAAGCTTTCTTT. It codes for CASSVAGDTEAFF. V is TRBV9 and J is TRBJ1-1; D remains unclear. The germline V gene encodes CDR1 SGDLS and CDR2 YYNGEE. The ends were cut back, 0 bases at V and 3 bases at J, with 6 bases in the middle. The CDR3 extends over 13 amino acids.

The chain combines TRBV30 with TRBJ2-3; no reliable D call. Germline values: CDR1 GTSNPN, CDR2 SVGIG (reference sequence). V gave up 3 bases and J gave up 2 bases, with 9 bases separating them. The CDR3 is 13 amino acids. The CDR3 spells CAWSLGHTDTQYF. DNA for the CDR3: TGTGCCTGGAGCCTCGGCCACACAGATACGCAGTATTTT.

The chain combines TRBV30 with TRBJ2-4; D might be TRBD1 or TRBD2, each matching 6 bases. This CDR3 region has 13 residues. With 1 base removed from V and 9 bases from J, the gap between germline ends came to 13 bases. Looked up from germline, CDR1 is GTSNPN and CDR2 is SVGIG (reference sequence). This chain's CDR3 is CAWSEGGMFIQYF. In nucleotides, the CDR3 is TGTGCCTGGAGTGAGGGGGGCATGTTCATTCAGTACTTC.

This clone was counted a single time. The chain carries TRBV18 and TRBJ2-7; D is perhaps TRBD2 (6 bases). The CDR3 has 12 amino acids. Trimming shortened V by 0 bases and J by 6 bases, and 6 bases separated the two germline ends. Germline V gene data show CDR1 as KGHSH and CDR2 as LQKENI. CDR3: CASSPPSGEQYF. CDR3 DNA: TGTGCCAGCTCACCACCTAGCGGCGAGCAGTACTTC. The full variable domain, with the rest looked up from reference TRBV18 and TRBJ2-7, is NAGVMQNPRHLVRRRGQEARLRCSPMKGHSHVYWYRQLPEEGLKFMVYLQKENIIDESGMPKERFSAEFPKEGPSILRIQQVVRGDSAAYFCASSPPSGEQYFGPGTRLTVT.